Listed below are T cell receptor beta chains from one sample, sequenced in a study of molecular identifiers for immune sequencing clone quantification. TCRdb itself ran the PCR reads through MiXCR, one entry per CDR3 protein. The sample records 90,000 to 120,000 distinct CDR3 sequences, roughly a third being singletons. The sample was naive CD8+ T cells from blood, with Jurkat cell RNA spiked in. Receptors originate from a human donor in good health. Some libraries in this study had Jurkat cell RNA spiked in. CDR3s include the opening cysteine and the closing phenylalanine or tryptophan. D genes are given only for firm matches. Size tells how often a clone was seen (once, few, many) or the class of an expanded clone, and some rows leave it out.

j_call: TRBJ2-7; clone_size: many; cdr3_length: 11; v_call: TRBV6-5; d_call: NA; cdr3_nt: TGTGCCAGCAGTTGGGGGTACGAGCAGTACTTC; cdr3_aa: CASSWGYEQYF
j_call: TRBJ1-2; clone_size: NA; cdr3_length: 13; v_call: TRBV6-5; d_call: NA; cdr3_nt: TGTGCCAGCAGTAACGGGACATATAATGGCTACACCTTC; cdr3_aa: CASSNGTYNGYTF
j_call: TRBJ2-7; clone_size: NA; cdr3_length: 17; v_call: TRBV4-1; d_call: TRBD2; cdr3_nt: TGCGCCAGCAGCCAGCCGACTAGCGGGAGCCTAAGGTACGAGCAGTACTTC; cdr3_aa: CASSQPTSGSLRYEQYF
j_call: TRBJ1-3; clone_size: many; cdr3_length: 13; v_call: TRBV29-1; d_call: NA; cdr3_nt: TGCAGCGTTTTCTTAGGGGCCGGAAACACCATATATTTT; cdr3_aa: CSVFLGAGNTIYF
j_call: TRBJ2-3; clone_size: NA; cdr3_length: 17; v_call: TRBV10-3; d_call: TRBD2; cdr3_nt: TGTGCCACCAGTGAGTCGCTACAAGCGGGATTGACAGATACGCAGTATTTT; cdr3_aa: CATSESLQAGLTDTQYF
j_call: TRBJ2-3; clone_size: many; cdr3_length: 12; v_call: TRBV29-1; d_call: NA; cdr3_nt: TGCAGCGTCCCGGCAGGAGCCGATACGCAGTATTTT; cdr3_aa: CSVPAGADTQYF
j_call: TRBJ1-3; clone_size: NA; cdr3_length: 16; v_call: TRBV11-2; d_call: NA; cdr3_nt: TGTGCCAGCAGCTTAAGAGGGGGGAACTATGGAAACACCATATATTTT; cdr3_aa: CASSLRGGNYGNTIYF
j_call: TRBJ2-7; clone_size: few; cdr3_length: 13; v_call: TRBV12-3/TRBV12-4; d_call: TRBD1; cdr3_nt: TGTGCCAGTTCTAACGGACAGGCCTACGAGCAGTACTTC; cdr3_aa: CASSNGQAYEQYF
j_call: TRBJ1-1; clone_size: many; cdr3_length: 14; v_call: TRBV12-3/TRBV12-4; d_call: NA; cdr3_nt: TGTGCCAGCAGTTACGGGACCCGAAACACTGAAGCTTTCTTT; cdr3_aa: CASSYGTRNTEAFF
j_call: TRBJ2-7; clone_size: few; cdr3_length: 15; v_call: TRBV6-5; d_call: TRBD1; cdr3_nt: TGTGCCAGCAGCCAAGAAGGGACAGCCTCCTACGAGCAGTACTTC; cdr3_aa: CASSQEGTASYEQYF
j_call: TRBJ1-6; clone_size: NA; cdr3_length: 14; v_call: TRBV18; d_call: NA; cdr3_nt: TGTGCCAGCTCACCAACCGGGTTGGATTCACCCCTCCACTTT; cdr3_aa: CASSPTGLDSPLHF
j_call: TRBJ1-2; clone_size: NA; cdr3_length: 13; v_call: TRBV19; d_call: NA; cdr3_nt: TGTGCCTCCTCGGCAGGGAGATTCTATGGCTACACCTTC; cdr3_aa: CASSAGRFYGYTF
j_call: TRBJ2-7; clone_size: NA; cdr3_length: 18; v_call: TRBV4-1; d_call: NA; cdr3_nt: TGCGCCAGCAGCCAGACCATACCCCGGGGCCTGGACTCCTACGAGCAGTACTTC; cdr3_aa: CASSQTIPRGLDSYEQYF
j_call: TRBJ1-1; clone_size: NA; cdr3_length: 15; v_call: TRBV27; d_call: NA; cdr3_nt: TGTGCCAGCAGTCCCTCCGGAGGGATGAACACTGAAGCTTTCTTT; cdr3_aa: CASSPSGGMNTEAFF
j_call: TRBJ2-7; clone_size: many; cdr3_length: 15; v_call: TRBV5-4; d_call: NA; cdr3_nt: TGTGCCAGCAGCTTATGGACCAGTAGCTCCTACGAGCAGTACTTC; cdr3_aa: CASSLWTSSSYEQYF
j_call: TRBJ1-4; clone_size: NA; cdr3_length: 14; v_call: TRBV5-6; d_call: TRBD1; cdr3_nt: TGTGCCAGCAGCTTGGGTCTCCTCAGGGGGAAACTGTTTTTT; cdr3_aa: CASSLGLLRGKLFF
j_call: TRBJ2-1; clone_size: NA; cdr3_length: 11; v_call: TRBV24-1; d_call: NA; cdr3_nt: TGTGCCACCAGTGATTTTCGGGAGCAGTTCTTC; cdr3_aa: CATSDFREQFF
j_call: TRBJ2-1; clone_size: NA; cdr3_length: 12; v_call: TRBV6-2/TRBV6-3; d_call: NA; cdr3_nt: TGTGCCAGCAGAATTAGCTACAATGAGCAGTTCTTC; cdr3_aa: CASRISYNEQFF
j_call: TRBJ1-6; clone_size: once; cdr3_length: 10; v_call: TRBV2; d_call: TRBD1; cdr3_nt: TGTGCCGGCCGGGACAGGAGCGATAAATTT; cdr3_aa: CAGRDRSDKF
j_call: TRBJ2-7; clone_size: few; cdr3_length: 12; v_call: TRBV7-9; d_call: NA; cdr3_nt: TGTGCCAGCACCGGGACGGCTAGAGAGCAGTACTTC; cdr3_aa: CASTGTAREQYF
j_call: TRBJ2-7; clone_size: many; cdr3_length: 13; v_call: TRBV20-1; d_call: TRBD2; cdr3_nt: TGCAGTGCTAGAGGGACTAGCATATACGAGCAGTACTTC; cdr3_aa: CSARGTSIYEQYF
j_call: TRBJ1-2; clone_size: few; cdr3_length: 12; v_call: TRBV10-3; d_call: NA; cdr3_nt: TGTGCCATCCAGCCAGGAAACTATGGCTACACCTTC; cdr3_aa: CAIQPGNYGYTF
j_call: TRBJ1-6; clone_size: many; cdr3_length: 15; v_call: TRBV28; d_call: NA; cdr3_nt: TGTGCCAGCAGGGTTGTGGCAGAACTAAATTCACCCCTCCACTTT; cdr3_aa: CASRVVAELNSPLHF
j_call: TRBJ2-2; clone_size: NA; cdr3_length: 17; v_call: TRBV5-4; d_call: TRBD2; cdr3_nt: TGTGCCAGCAGCTTTCAGGGTAGCGGGAGTGGGACCGGGGAGCTGTTTTTT; cdr3_aa: CASSFQGSGSGTGELFF
j_call: TRBJ1-6; clone_size: many; cdr3_length: 14; v_call: TRBV20-1; d_call: NA; cdr3_nt: TGCAGTGCTAAAGTGAATCCTTATAATTCACCCCTCCACTTT; cdr3_aa: CSAKVNPYNSPLHF
j_call: TRBJ2-7; clone_size: many; cdr3_length: 15; v_call: TRBV29-1; d_call: NA; cdr3_nt: TGCAGCGCCCGAGGAGCCAGCGGCCACATCTACGAGCAGTACTTC; cdr3_aa: CSARGASGHIYEQYF
j_call: TRBJ2-7; clone_size: few; cdr3_length: 13; v_call: TRBV29-1; d_call: NA; cdr3_nt: TGCAGCGTCGGACAGAGGAGCTCCTACGAGCAGTACTTC; cdr3_aa: CSVGQRSSYEQYF
j_call: TRBJ2-5; clone_size: NA; cdr3_length: 12; v_call: TRBV12-3/TRBV12-4; d_call: NA; cdr3_nt: TGTGCCAGCAGTCCGGGATTGGGGACCCAGTACTTC; cdr3_aa: CASSPGLGTQYF
j_call: TRBJ2-3; clone_size: few; cdr3_length: 12; v_call: TRBV6-2/TRBV6-3; d_call: NA; cdr3_nt: TGTGCCAGCACCCAAGCTCCGGATACGCAGTATTTT; cdr3_aa: CASTQAPDTQYF
j_call: TRBJ2-2; clone_size: NA; cdr3_length: 14; v_call: TRBV20-1; d_call: TRBD1; cdr3_nt: TGCAGTGCTAGGGACAGGGCGAACACCGGGGTGCTGTATTTT; cdr3_aa: CSARDRANTGVLYF
j_call: TRBJ2-5; clone_size: NA; cdr3_length: 13; v_call: TRBV7-6; d_call: NA; cdr3_nt: TGTGCCAGCAGCTTTAACCCCCAAGAGACCCAGCACTTC; cdr3_aa: CASSFNPQETQHF
j_call: TRBJ2-3; clone_size: many; cdr3_length: 18; v_call: TRBV25-1; d_call: TRBD2; cdr3_nt: TGTGCCAGCAGTGATAAAGGCGGGAGGGCCAAAGTTCCAGATACGCAGTATTTT; cdr3_aa: CASSDKGGRAKVPDTQYF
j_call: TRBJ2-2; clone_size: NA; cdr3_length: 15; v_call: TRBV6-4; d_call: TRBD2; cdr3_nt: TGTGCCAGCAGTGTCTCGGCGGGAGTGGTCGGGGAGCTGTTTTTT; cdr3_aa: CASSVSAGVVGELFF
j_call: TRBJ1-5; clone_size: few; cdr3_length: 15; v_call: TRBV11-2; d_call: NA; cdr3_nt: TGTGCCAGCAGCTTAGGAGCCGGGTCGGGGCAGCCCCAGCATTTT; cdr3_aa: CASSLGAGSGQPQHF
j_call: TRBJ2-7; clone_size: once; cdr3_length: 18; v_call: TRBV20-1; d_call: NA; cdr3_nt: TGCAGTGCTAAACTGACACCAAACCATCCCCGAAGCTCCTACGAGCAGTACTTC; cdr3_aa: CSAKLTPNHPRSSYEQYF
j_call: TRBJ2-7; clone_size: many; cdr3_length: 12; v_call: TRBV28; d_call: NA; cdr3_nt: TGTGCCAGCAGTCTACGCCCCTACGAGCAGTACTTC; cdr3_aa: CASSLRPYEQYF
j_call: TRBJ2-5; clone_size: few; cdr3_length: 14; v_call: TRBV6-5; d_call: TRBD1; cdr3_nt: TGTGCCAGCAGTTACGGGACAGGGGGAGAGACCCAGTACTTC; cdr3_aa: CASSYGTGGETQYF
j_call: TRBJ2-3; clone_size: few; cdr3_length: 15; v_call: TRBV28; d_call: TRBD1; cdr3_nt: TGTGCCAGCCCCCCAGGGGGCGCGTCCACAGATACGCAGTATTTT; cdr3_aa: CASPPGGASTDTQYF
j_call: TRBJ2-7; clone_size: few; cdr3_length: 15; v_call: TRBV19; d_call: NA; cdr3_nt: TGTGCCAGTAGTTGGGGGACGGACACTTACTACGAGCAGTACTTC; cdr3_aa: CASSWGTDTYYEQYF
j_call: TRBJ2-3; clone_size: few; cdr3_length: 15; v_call: TRBV27; d_call: NA; cdr3_nt: TGTGCCAGCAGTTTAGGTGGGCTAGTTCGTGATACGCAGTATTTT; cdr3_aa: CASSLGGLVRDTQYF
j_call: TRBJ2-4; clone_size: few; cdr3_length: 15; v_call: TRBV11-3; d_call: NA; cdr3_nt: TGTGCCAGCAGCCCGCCTGGGACCTTTCCTCTCCTTCAGTACTTC; cdr3_aa: CASSPPGTFPLLQYF
j_call: TRBJ2-7; clone_size: few; cdr3_length: 12; v_call: TRBV7-9; d_call: NA; cdr3_nt: TGTGCCAGCAGCCGATTAGTCCACGAGCAGTACTTC; cdr3_aa: CASSRLVHEQYF
j_call: TRBJ2-3; clone_size: many; cdr3_length: 13; v_call: TRBV29-1; d_call: NA; cdr3_nt: TGCAGCGTTGACGGGATTTGGGCAGATACGCAGTATTTT; cdr3_aa: CSVDGIWADTQYF
j_call: TRBJ1-5; clone_size: many; cdr3_length: 13; v_call: TRBV29-1; d_call: NA; cdr3_nt: TGCAGCGTTGATACAGGGACGGGTCAGCCCCAGCATTTT; cdr3_aa: CSVDTGTGQPQHF
j_call: TRBJ2-7; clone_size: many; cdr3_length: 14; v_call: TRBV28; d_call: NA; cdr3_nt: TGTGCCAGCAGTCAACGTCGTAGGGAAGACGAGCAGTACTTC; cdr3_aa: CASSQRRREDEQYF
j_call: TRBJ2-6; clone_size: NA; cdr3_length: 15; v_call: TRBV7-9; d_call: NA; cdr3_nt: TGTGCCAGCGCCGACCAATATGCTGGGGCCAACGCCCTGACTTTC; cdr3_aa: CASADQYAGANALTF
j_call: TRBJ1-2; clone_size: NA; cdr3_length: 15; v_call: TRBV13; d_call: TRBD1; cdr3_nt: TGTGCCAGCAGCCCCCCCGGACAGGGCGACTATGGCTACACCTTC; cdr3_aa: CASSPPGQGDYGYTF
j_call: TRBJ2-1; clone_size: NA; cdr3_length: 17; v_call: TRBV25-1; d_call: TRBD2; cdr3_nt: TGTGCCAGCAGTGAAAATCGACTAGCGGACTCCTACAATGAGCAGTTCTTC; cdr3_aa: CASSENRLADSYNEQFF
j_call: TRBJ2-7; clone_size: NA; cdr3_length: 15; v_call: TRBV7-9; d_call: TRBD1; cdr3_nt: TGTGCCAGCAGCTTAGTAGGGACAGGGATCTACGAGCAGTACTTC; cdr3_aa: CASSLVGTGIYEQYF
j_call: TRBJ2-3; clone_size: many; cdr3_length: 15; v_call: TRBV28; d_call: TRBD2; cdr3_nt: TGTGCCAGCAGTTCCGGACTAGCGGGCCCCGATACGCAGTATTTT; cdr3_aa: CASSSGLAGPDTQYF
j_call: TRBJ1-5; clone_size: NA; cdr3_length: 17; v_call: TRBV19; d_call: TRBD1; cdr3_nt: TGTGCCAGTAACCGGCGACAGGGGGCTTCGGGCAATCAGCCCCAGCATTTT; cdr3_aa: CASNRRQGASGNQPQHF
j_call: TRBJ2-3; clone_size: NA; cdr3_length: 13; v_call: TRBV28; d_call: NA; cdr3_nt: TGTGCCAGCAGTTTACCAGTGACAGATACGCAGTATTTT; cdr3_aa: CASSLPVTDTQYF
j_call: TRBJ2-2; clone_size: few; cdr3_length: 17; v_call: TRBV20-1; d_call: TRBD2; cdr3_nt: TGCAGTGCTAGAGACGGACTAGCGGGAGGGAACACCGGGGAGCTGTTTTTT; cdr3_aa: CSARDGLAGGNTGELFF
j_call: TRBJ2-7; clone_size: many; cdr3_length: 12; v_call: TRBV20-1; d_call: TRBD2; cdr3_nt: TGCAGTGCTCCGGGACTAGCGGACGAGCAGTACTTC; cdr3_aa: CSAPGLADEQYF